This is a list of T cell receptor beta chains from one sample in a study of shared clonotypes between healthy human individuals. Sequencing was performed with immunoSEQ multiplex PCR; in TCRdb, only in-frame clones are kept and a portion is missing. The sample yields about 2.1 million clones, roughly 95% seen once. Sequenced: naive CD8+ T cells from PBMCs. The receptors derive from a man between 18 and 35 years old in good health. Some clones in this sample may be carry-over from other donors' samples. CDR3s include the opening cysteine and the closing phenylalanine or tryptophan. The D gene is left open where the match is weak. A clone size is listed for some rows: how often the clone was seen (once, few, many), or a class if it is expanded.

.,TRBJ1-3,.,TRBV28,CASSPREPGNTIYF,TGTGCCAGCAGTCCCCGGGAACCCGGAAACACCATATATTTT
once,TRBJ2-7,.,TRBV10-3,CAISESIYEQYF,TGTGCCATCAGTGAGTCGATTTACGAGCAGTACTTC
.,TRBJ2-2,.,TRBV5-1,CASSFWGGNTGELFF,TGCGCCAGCAGCTTTTGGGGAGGCAACACCGGGGAGCTGTTTTTT
once,TRBJ2-2,.,TRBV6-5,CASSYSGQFTGELFF,TGTGCCAGCAGTTACTCCGGACAGTTTACCGGGGAGCTGTTTTTT
.,TRBJ1-4,.,TRBV4-3,CASSQPEGRPTNEKLFF,TGCGCCAGCAGCCAACCCGAGGGGCGGCCGACTAATGAAAAACTGTTTTTT
.,TRBJ2-7,TRBD1,TRBV14,CASSQQGQGYSYEQYF,TGTGCCAGCAGCCAACAGGGACAGGGTTACTCCTACGAGCAGTACTTC
.,TRBJ1-5,TRBD1,TRBV10-1,CASSDIRGTGIQPQHF,TGCGCCAGCAGTGATATTAGGGGGACAGGGATTCAGCCCCAGCATTTT
.,TRBJ2-7,TRBD1,TRBV2,CARAQGQGYEQYF,TGTGCCAGAGCCCAGGGACAGGGCTACGAGCAGTACTTC
.,TRBJ1-1,.,TRBV28,CASSLMQGLNTEAFF,TGTGCCAGCAGTTTAATGCAGGGACTTAACACTGAAGCTTTCTTT
.,TRBJ2-1,TRBD1,TRBV27,CASTKQGAYYNEQFF,TGTGCCAGCACCAAACAGGGGGCGTACTACAATGAGCAGTTCTTC
.,TRBJ2-7,.,TRBV10-3,CAISDPTGGTGSSYEQYF,TGTGCCATCAGTGACCCGACGGGGGGAACAGGGAGCTCCTACGAGCAGTACTTC
.,TRBJ2-3,TRBD2,TRBV7-8,CASRLTSASTDTQYF,TGTGCCAGCAGACTAACTAGCGCCAGCACAGATACGCAGTATTTT
.,TRBJ2-3,.,TRBV11-2,CASSRNTQYF,TGTGCCAGCTCAAGGAATACGCAGTATTTT
.,TRBJ2-3,.,TRBV19,CASRDRGISDTQYF,TGTGCCAGTAGAGACCGCGGGATATCAGATACGCAGTATTTT
.,TRBJ2-2,.,TRBV29-1,CSVRQGTGELFF,TGCAGCGTTCGCCAGGGAACCGGGGAGCTGTTTTTT
.,TRBJ2-1,TRBD2,TRBV10-3,CATRLGTGGPQRYNEQFF,TGTGCCACCCGATTGGGGACGGGAGGCCCCCAAAGATACAATGAGCAGTTCTTC
.,TRBJ2-5,TRBD1,TRBV2,CASSEGTGGWETQYF,TGTGCCAGCAGTGAAGGGACAGGGGGCTGGGAGACCCAGTACTTC
.,TRBJ2-5,.,TRBV19,CASSTVPRASETQYF,TGTGCCAGTAGTACCGTCCCCCGGGCGTCGGAGACCCAGTACTTC
once,TRBJ2-5,.,TRBV7-8,CASSPLMGGPQETQYF,TGTGCCAGCAGCCCCCTTATGGGGGGGCCACAAGAGACCCAGTACTTC
.,TRBJ2-2,TRBD2,TRBV10-3,CAISEFIWGGGLGTGELFF,TGTGCCATCAGTGAGTTTATTTGGGGCGGGGGTCTTGGCACCGGGGAGCTGTTTTTT
.,TRBJ2-6,.,TRBV7-6,CASSPGTETRSGANVLTF,TGTGCCAGCAGCCCAGGGACCGAAACCCGCTCTGGGGCCAACGTCCTGACTTTC
.,TRBJ1-1,.,TRBV19,CASATGEGTEAFF,TGTGCCAGTGCCACAGGAGAGGGCACTGAAGCTTTCTTT
.,TRBJ2-2,TRBD2,TRBV11-2,CASSPWTSGRGTGELFF,TGTGCCAGCAGCCCCTGGACTAGCGGGAGGGGCACCGGGGAGCTGTTTTTT
once,TRBJ2-1,.,TRBV28,CASRISGANEQFF,TGTGCCAGCAGAATTTCCGGCGCAAATGAGCAGTTCTTC
once,TRBJ2-1,.,TRBV28,CASSSPSRGRNEQFF,TGTGCCAGCAGTTCCCCCTCGCGAGGGAGAAATGAGCAGTTCTTC
.,TRBJ1-2,.,TRBV7-9,CASSYEFRESLGGYTF,TGTGCCAGCAGCTACGAGTTCAGGGAAAGTCTTGGGGGCTACACCTTC
.,TRBJ2-2,.,TRBV19,CASSPLRGRNTGELFF,TGTGCCAGTAGCCCGCTGAGGGGTCGGAACACCGGGGAGCTGTTTTTT
.,TRBJ2-1,TRBD2,TRBV11-2,CASSGASGSSYNEQFF,TGTGCCAGCTCTGGGGCTAGCGGGAGCAGCTACAATGAGCAGTTCTTC
.,TRBJ1-5,.,TRBV19,CASSFKTVQIDNQPQHF,TGTGCCAGTAGTTTTAAGACAGTGCAAATTGACAATCAGCCCCAGCATTTT
.,TRBJ2-3,.,TRBV19,CASSVDSYTQYF,TGTGCCAGTAGTGTGGACAGTTATACGCAGTATTTT
.,TRBJ1-1,.,TRBV4-1,CASSHLNTEAFF,TGCGCCAGCAGCCACTTGAACACTGAAGCTTTCTTT
.,TRBJ2-3,TRBD1,TRBV7-9,CASSSELYDRGHPHTQYF,TGTGCCAGCAGCTCCGAACTGTACGACAGGGGCCATCCACATACGCAGTATTTT
.,TRBJ1-5,.,TRBV28,CASSLIVGNQPQHF,TGTGCCAGCAGTTTAATCGTAGGCAATCAGCCCCAGCATTTT
.,TRBJ1-4,.,TRBV4-2,CASSQSPRRQGASEKLFF,TGTGCCAGCAGCCAGTCGCCTAGGCGGCAAGGGGCTAGTGAAAAACTGTTTTTT
.,TRBJ2-7,TRBD2,TRBV2,CASSEDRTSGTYEQYF,TGTGCCAGCAGTGAAGATAGGACTAGCGGGACCTACGAGCAGTACTTC
.,TRBJ2-7,.,TRBV13,CASSYGAVEQYF,TGTGCCAGCAGCTACGGGGCTGTGGAGCAGTACTTC
.,TRBJ2-5,TRBD1,TRBV7-2,CASSRGTGGAEGETQYF,TGTGCCAGCAGCCGAGGGACAGGGGGCGCGGAGGGGGAGACCCAGTACTTC
once,TRBJ2-3,TRBD2,TRBV7-9,CASSSLTSGRTESTDTQYF,TGTGCCAGCAGCTCACTGACTAGCGGGAGGACTGAGAGCACAGATACGCAGTATTTT
.,TRBJ2-1,TRBD2,TRBV2,CASTRWVAGDNEQFF,TGTGCCAGCACCCGGTGGGTAGCGGGAGATAATGAGCAGTTCTTC
.,TRBJ2-7,.,TRBV9,CASSPDGGAYEQYF,TGTGCCAGCAGCCCTGATGGAGGGGCCTACGAGCAGTACTTC
.,TRBJ2-2,TRBD1,TRBV27,CASRGGQASNTGELFF,TGTGCCAGCAGAGGGGGACAGGCCTCGAACACCGGGGAGCTGTTTTTT
.,TRBJ2-3,.,TRBV25-1,CASSEVRGDTQYF,TGTGCCAGCAGTGAAGTTCGGGGGGATACGCAGTATTTT
.,TRBJ2-1,TRBD2,TRBV14,CASSDATGTSFNEQFF,TGTGCCAGCAGCGACGCTACCGGGACTAGCTTTAATGAGCAGTTCTTC
.,TRBJ1-1,TRBD1,TRBV9,CASSVGDRGREAFF,TGTGCCAGCAGCGTAGGGGACAGGGGGCGAGAAGCTTTCTTT
.,TRBJ1-3,TRBD1,TRBV7-9,CASSSRQGQTTHSGNTIYF,TGTGCCAGCAGCTCCCGACAGGGCCAAACAACCCACTCTGGAAACACCATATATTTT
.,TRBJ2-1,.,TRBV4-3,CASSQAAGAGYPNEQFF,TGCGCCAGCAGCCAGGCAGCAGGGGCGGGGTACCCCAATGAGCAGTTCTTC
.,TRBJ2-1,TRBD2,TRBV9,CASTLSGSSHNEQFF,TGTGCCAGCACCCTTAGCGGGAGTTCGCACAATGAGCAGTTCTTC
.,TRBJ2-1,TRBD2,TRBV27,CASSAGTSGSNNEQFF,TGTGCCAGCAGTGCCGGGACTAGCGGGAGTAACAATGAGCAGTTCTTC
.,TRBJ1-5,.,TRBV10-3,CAIGPGRGSYQPQHF,TGTGCCATCGGCCCGGGGAGGGGGAGTTATCAGCCCCAGCATTTT
once,TRBJ2-7,.,TRBV10-3,CAISESLSGSYEQYF,TGTGCCATCAGTGAGTCGTTAAGCGGCTCCTACGAGCAGTACTTC
.,TRBJ1-1,.,TRBV11-2,CASSRRGVTNTEAFF,TGTGCCAGCAGCCGACGAGGGGTGACGAACACTGAAGCTTTCTTT
.,TRBJ2-1,.,TRBV7-9,CASSLSIDEQFF,TGTGCCAGCAGCTTATCGATCGATGAGCAGTTCTTC
.,TRBJ2-2,.,TRBV7-9,CASSSKGGPGELFF,TGTGCCAGCAGCTCCAAGGGGGGGCCTGGGGAGCTGTTTTTT
.,TRBJ2-1,.,TRBV4-1,CASSQQTNPAEQFF,TGCGCCAGCAGCCAACAAACCAATCCGGCGGAGCAGTTCTTC